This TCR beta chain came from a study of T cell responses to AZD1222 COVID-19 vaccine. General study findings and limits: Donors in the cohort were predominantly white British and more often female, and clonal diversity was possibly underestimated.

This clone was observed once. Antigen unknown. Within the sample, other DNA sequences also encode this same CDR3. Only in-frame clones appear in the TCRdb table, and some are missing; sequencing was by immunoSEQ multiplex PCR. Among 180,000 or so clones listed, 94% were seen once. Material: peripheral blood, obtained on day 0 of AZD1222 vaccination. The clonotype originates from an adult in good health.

The CDR3: CASSPLMNTEAFF. CDR3 bases: TGTGCCAGCAGCCCACTAATGAACACTGAAGCTTTCTTT. The V gene is TRBV6-5, the J gene TRBJ1-1; D not certain. Looked up from germline, CDR1 is MNHEY and CDR2 is SVGAGI. The ends were cut back, 6 bases at V and 0 bases at J, with 8 bases in the middle. The CDR3 is 13 amino acids.